This record covers a single T cell receptor beta chain. This clonotype was counted a few times. Its specific antigen is unknown. Base qualities are not at hand, and no much larger clone is one base apart. For CDR1 and CDR2, the germline V gene lists SGHTA and FQGNSA. The CDR3 runs 13 amino acids, cysteine and phenylalanine included. CDR3 DNA only is kept here, 39 bases in frame from base 1. V is shortened by 5 bases, J by 0 bases, and the region joining them spans 5 bases. The library was generated by UMI-ligation and nested PCR. The beta constant-region primer was an equimolar mix of two oligonucleotides covering both TRBC1 and TRBC2. The ligated cDNA went through four rounds of PCR with nested alpha and beta constant-region primers together with the SP2 primer. A single-stranded oligonucleotide bearing the SP2 primer plus a 12-nucleotide UMI was ligated onto the 3' end of the cDNA by T4 RNA ligase 1. The ligation reaction was incubated at 16°C for roughly 18-24 hours. PCR2 was typically performed as a SYBR Green qPCR and was stopped at a predetermined threshold so that over-amplification was prevented. Every purification after the first one was done using Agencourt AMPure XP magnetic beads. Library quantification was done by Qubit, followed by a TapeStation check on which the main peak was expected at around 650 bp. Pooled libraries were sequenced on an Illumina MiSeq using v2 2x251 paired-end kits, and typically about 0.9-2 million reads were obtained per sample. Each sample's library went into the pool at roughly 4.4 nM, and 5-7% PhiX was added to help with cluster recognition. On the study's bioinformatics: Using tag matching that tolerated one base-pair mismatch, Decombinator assigned V and J genes to FASTQ reads that had been processed by Demultiplexor. Collapsinator relied on UMIs to fix sequencing errors as well as frequency errors caused by PCR heterogeneity. CDR3Translator translated TCRs and extracted CDR3s from the conserved cysteine to the FGXG phenylalanine, flagging non-productive sequences. Gini, Shannon entropy and inverse Simpson indices were calculated on repertoires subsampled to equal numbers of UMI-defined TCRs. Within the linear range, a power law was fitted by maximum likelihood to the distributions of clonotype abundance. When run on a single naive CD8 sample, MIGEC and the pipeline yielded similar UMI counts, similar unique TCR numbers and similar clonal distributions. One analysis removed from the naive repertoire any naive TCRs that were also found in any memory subset from the same donor. A set of roughly 7,000 CMV-associated CDR3 sequences, compiled from VDJdb and a published dataset, was used to search the repertoires. The public sequencing data were trimmed at Q25 with fastp and processed into clonotypes with MiXCR by TCRdb, which kept only in-frame beta chains. Here each entry gathers all rows of one CDR3 protein and keeps the most common genes and DNA. The V and J calls were not made by the authors but by TCRdb's processing. The sample data list over 80,000 distinct CDR3 sequences, and around 11% of these were observed just once. About 0.14% of the sample is taken by the ten largest.

This entry belongs to a study of naive and memory T cell subsets (dated by TCRdb to the late 2010s). A note on the overall study: An open-source, UMI-based TCR alpha and beta sequencing pipeline was applied to sorted naive and memory peripheral blood T cell subsets. The functional CMV T cell responses agreed completely with IgG serology results. RNA was DNase-treated and reverse transcribed with TCR constant-region primers, mostly using SuperScript III. Findings and caveats that apply to the study as a whole: Gini index rose and Shannon and inverse Simpson diversity fell from naive through CM, EM and EMRA in both CD4 and CD8 cells. RNA-based TCR counts may be affected by expression changes linked to T cell activation and differentiation. No ground truth was available to validate the repertoire findings for the naive and memory subsets. Clonotypes were defined as single alpha or beta chain sequences, not paired alpha/beta receptors. A power law was followed by TCR abundance, with an exponent that differed between naive and memory subsets but was consistent across the three individuals. Once error correction was done, more than 90% of naive TCR sequences showed up just once, which made the naive abundance distributions much steeper than those of the memory subsets. A few larger clonotypes were found in naive repertoires, especially CD8, and these larger clonotypes were possibly memory cells re-expressing CD45RA.

Separate amplification of TCR alpha and beta chain libraries was performed from the second PCR step onward. To determine each donor's CMV status, fresh PBMCs were stimulated overnight with CMV viral lysate, and IFNgamma production from CD4+ T cells was then assessed. Using Miltenyi beads, CD4 T cells were first positively selected, and CD8 T cells were then positively selected from the CD4-negative fraction. After staining for CD3, CD4, CD8, CD45RA, CD27 and a live/dead dye, cells were sorted on a BD Aria II into four subsets based on CD45RA and CD27. A few healthy volunteers provided blood, and the blood of each volunteer was split into CD4 and CD8 T cells and then into four differentiation subsets. Approximately 0.11 L of peripheral blood was drawn per donor, and PBMC were isolated by Ficoll-Paque PLUS density-gradient centrifugation. Sorted cells were lysed in RLT buffer, and RNA was extracted with a Qiagen RNeasy kit and stored at -80°C.

The sample consisted of naive CD4+ T cells from blood. The cell subset or site label for this specimen denotes: naive T cells, CD45RA high CD27+. This receptor chain uses TRBV7-2 and TRBJ1-5, with the D gene too uncertain to name. The TCR comes from a human donor in good health. The CDR3 region reads CASSGGSNQPQHF. The DNA is as follows: TGTGCCAGCAGCGGCGGTAGCAATCAGCCCCAGCATTTT.